Listed here are 32 T cell receptor beta chains from one sample, sequenced in a study of CD8+CD57+ T cells in acquired aplastic anemia. Patients picked for sequencing had shown CD8+CD57+ cell expansion detected by flow cytometry. TCR beta VDJ and CDR3 profiles were obtained from a genomic DNA template. TCRdb passed the reads through MiXCR, listing each CDR3 protein once. Of approximately 190,000 distinct CDR3 sequences listed, around half are singletons. The specimen sequenced was sorted CD4+, CD8+, or CD8+CD57+ T cells (not recorded which) from PBMCs. These receptors were taken from a human donor with aplastic anemia.

This clonotype was found many times. This chain joins TRBV6-1 and TRBJ2-7, with D hard to call. V lost 3 bases to trimming and J lost 4 bases, with 4 bases between them. The CDR3 extends over 11 amino acids. From germline, CDR1 is MNHNS and CDR2 SASEGT. For the CDR3, the DNA is TGTGCCAGCAGTGACCTGTACGAGCAGTACTTC. Protein sequence: CASSDLYEQYF.

A word on this clonotype: This may arise from a read error, as a much more abundant clone is one base away. The chain carries TRBV11-2 and TRBJ1-5; no definite D call. Germline V CDR1 and CDR2: SGHAT, FQNNGV. The CDR3 is 13 residues long. DNA for the CDR3: TGTGCCGGCAGCTTAGCCCAAAATCAGCCCCAGCATTTT. It translates to CAGSLAQNQPQHF. Using reference TRBV11-2 and TRBJ1-5 for the parts outside the CDR3, the full variable domain is EAGVAQSPRYKIIEKRQSVAFWCNPISGHATLYWYQQILGQGPKLLIQFQNNGVVDDSQLPKDRFSAERLKGVDSTLKIQPAKLEDSAVYLCAGSLAQNQPQHFGDGTRLSIL.

At least ten counts were recorded for this clonotype. The gene calls are TRBV5-6 and TRBJ2-7; 8 bases agree with TRBD2. V gave up 7 bases and J gave up 5 bases; unmatched junction bases: 23. Germline assignment: CDR1 SGHDT and CDR2 YYEEEE. This CDR3 region has 18 residues. DNA for the CDR3: TGTGCCAGCCGCGTTTTTTGGGCGGGAGGCGTAGGACGTGACGAGCAGTACTTC. Residues: CASRVFWAGGVGRDEQYF.

This clonotype was observed many times. The chain carries TRBV6-1 and TRBJ2-7; possible D gene TRBD2, 6 bases. This CDR3 comprises 14 residues. V lost 5 bases and J 2 bases, leaving 13 bases between the germline ends. Germline V gene sequence: CDR1 MNHNS, CDR2 SASEGT. This CDR3 is CASSRRGPAYEQYF. The DNA for the CDR3 is TGTGCCAGCAGTCGGCGGGGACCGGCCTACGAGCAGTACTTC.

The rearrangement links TRBV4-2 to TRBJ2-1; possibly TRBD2 for D (5 bases). Germline V gene sequence: CDR1 LGHNA, CDR2 YNFKEQ. CDR3 length: 14 residues. Deletions cut 0 bases from V and 7 bases from J, with 10 bases between. CDR3 nucleotide sequence: TGTGCCAGCAGCCAAGATCCCGGACTTAATGAGCAGTTCTTC. It is translated as CASSQDPGLNEQFF.

The chain uses TRBV20-1 and TRBJ2-7, with TRBD2 matching 8 bases. CDR3 length: 15 residues. Germline CDR1 is DFQATT and CDR2 is SNEGSKA (reference sequence). Trimming cost V 1 base and J 4 bases; bases outside gene matches: 9. As DNA, the CDR3 is TGCAGTGCTAGAGCGAGCGGGAGTTGGGAGTACGAGCAGTACTTC. Protein product: CSARASGSWEYEQYF.

The J gene is TRBJ1-5, the V gene TRBV29-1; TRBD1 matches 7 bases. The V gene's germline CDR1 is SQVTM and CDR2 ANQGSEA. CDR3 size: 12 residues. V was pared by 6 bases and J by 4 bases, with 3 bases of the junction left unmatched. Here the CDR3 DNA reads TGCAGCGTACAGGGGTTAAATCAGCCCCAGCATTTT. Translation gives CSVQGLNQPQHF.

V and J are TRBV6-1 and TRBJ2-3; a possible D gene is TRBD2 (6 bases). The CDR3 consists of 16 residues. CDR1 MNHNS and CDR2 SASEGT come from the germline V gene. Trimming shortened V by 1 base and J by 5 bases, and 16 bases separated the two germline ends. CDR3 sequence reads: CASSEVDSGGVDTQYF. CDR3 sequence (DNA): TGTGCCAGCAGTGAAGTAGACTCGGGCGGGGTAGATACGCAGTATTTT.

This clonotype has at least ten counts. The chain recombines TRBV14 with TRBJ2-4; D unclear. CDR3 size: 12 residues. In germline, CDR1 is SGHDN, CDR2 FVKESK. V was trimmed by 3 bases and J by 8 bases, leaving 8 bases between them. The CDR3 DNA reads TGTGCCAGCAGCCAGAGTCGAGACATTCAGTACTTC. Translated: CASSQSRDIQYF.

The chain uses TRBV19 and TRBJ1-6; no firm D call. The CDR3 sequence is 12 residues long. CDR1 is LNHDA, CDR2 SQIVND, per germline (reference sequence). The germline V and J ends were trimmed by 1 base and 9 bases, with 4 bases remaining between them. CDR3: CASSIGISPLHF. CDR3 coding DNA: TGTGCCAGTAGTATAGGCATTTCACCCCTCCACTTT.

A word on this clonotype: A junction boundary mismatches the germline segment, possibly from a read error. The genes are TRBV6-4 and TRBJ2-5, with TRBD1 matching 9 bases. This CDR3 comprises 16 residues. Germline loops: CDR1 MRHNA, CDR2 SNTAGT. The CDR3 reads CASSEFAGQGRETQYF. Here the CDR3 DNA reads TGTGCTAGCAGTGAATTTGCGGGACAGGGAAGGGAGACCCAGTACTTC.

In this sample, this clonotype turned up many times. V is TRBV7-9 and J is TRBJ1-5, with 9 nucleotides matching TRBD1. The CDR3 consists of 14 residues. CDR1 SEHNR and CDR2 FQNEAQ come from the germline V gene (reference sequence). V gave up 3 bases and J gave up 5 bases; unmatched junction bases: 2. This CDR3 is CASSFGQGYQPQHF. CDR3 nucleotide sequence: TGTGCCAGCAGCTTTGGACAGGGGTATCAGCCCCAGCATTTT.

As regards this clonotype: A much bigger clone sits one base away, suggesting this may be a read error. This sequence joins TRBV5-1 and TRBJ2-1, with D uncertain. The CDR3 sequence is 15 residues long. Germline assignment: CDR1 SGHRS and CDR2 YFSETQ. The CDR3 reads CASKTLSGSFNEQFF. The CDR3 DNA is TGCGCCAGCAAAACCCTGTCGGGCTCCTTCAATGAGCAGTTCTTC. The full variable domain, rest sourced from reference TRBV5-1 and TRBJ2-1, is KAGVTQTPRYLIKTRGQQVTLSCSPISGHRSVSWYQQTPGQGLQFLFEYFSETQRNKGNFPGRFSGRQFSNSRSEMNVSTLELGDSALYLCASKTLSGSFNEQFFGPGTRLTVL.

The CDR3 region has the DNA TGTGCCAGCAGGGGATCGGCACTATTTTTCGGGCAGTACTTC. As protein: CASRGSALFFGQYF. The chain joins TRBV11-1 to TRBJ2-7; D is ambiguous. The CDR3 covers 14 residues. Trimming removed 6 bases at V and 9 bases at J, with 21 bases between. The germline V gene encodes CDR1 SGHAT and CDR2 FQDESV (reference sequence).

Concerning this clonotype itself: One base away lies a much larger clone, so this may be a sequencing read error. V usage is TRBV5-1 and J usage is TRBJ1-1; no definite D call. This CDR3 contains 14 residues. Germline loops: CDR1 SGHRS, CDR2 YFSETQ. CDR3 nucleotide sequence: TGCGCCAGCGGCTTGGAGGGAGGGATCACTGAAGCTTTCTTT. Its protein product is CASGLEGGITEAFF.

This clonotype was counted at least ten times. J is TRBJ2-2 and V is TRBV5-1; TRBD2 matches 7 bases. V was clipped by 0 bases and J by 6 bases; unmatched bases: 5. The CDR3 consists of 15 residues. Germline V gives CDR1 SGHRS, CDR2 YFSETQ. CDR3 amino acids: CASSLGQSGAGELFF. In nucleotides, the CDR3 is TGCGCCAGCAGCTTGGGCCAGAGCGGGGCCGGGGAGCTGTTTTTT. The full variable domain, rest sourced from reference TRBV5-1 and TRBJ2-2, is KAGVTQTPRYLIKTRGQQVTLSCSPISGHRSVSWYQQTPGQGLQFLFEYFSETQRNKGNFPGRFSGRQFSNSRSEMNVSTLELGDSALYLCASSLGQSGAGELFFGEGSRLTVL.

V usage is TRBV11-1 and J usage is TRBJ1-4, with D perhaps TRBD1 (5 bases). This CDR3 contains 13 residues. Germline lookup yields CDR1 SGHAT and CDR2 FQDESV (reference sequence). The V end lost 5 bases, the J end lost 8 bases, and 12 bases lay between the germline ends. CDR3 coding DNA: TGTGCCAGCAGCACAGGACCCAGCGAAAAACTGTTTTTT. Its translation: CASSTGPSEKLFF. The entire variable domain, with the rest obtained from reference TRBV11-1 and TRBJ1-4, is as follows: EAEVAQSPRYKITEKSQAVAFWCDPISGHATLYWYRQILGQGPELLVQFQDESVVDDSQLPKDRFSAERLKGVDSTLKIQPAELGDSAMYLCASSTGPSEKLFFGSGTQLSVL.

Regarding this clonotype: A much larger clone differs by one base, so this may be a read error. The J gene is TRBJ2-1, the V gene TRBV7-6; 13 bases are shared with TRBD2. The V gene's germline CDR1 is SGHVS and CDR2 FNYEAQ. The CDR3 is 16 amino acids. Trimming removed 4 bases from V and 5 bases from J; junction bases left unmatched: 5. The CDR3 DNA sequence: TGTGCCAGCAGCTCGAGACTAGCGGGAGGCCACAATGAGCAGTTCTTC. Encoded protein: CASSSRLAGGHNEQFF.

This clonotype was found a few times. The chain carries TRBV7-6 and TRBJ2-1; D is perhaps TRBD2 (6 bases). The CDR3 spans 17 residues. Trimming pared 2 bases from V and 7 bases from J, leaving 21 bases between. The V gene's germline CDR1 is SGHVS and CDR2 FNYEAQ. The CDR3 reads CASSLRGQPPGGNEQFF. The CDR3 nucleotides read TGTGCCAGCAGCTTAAGAGGACAACCTCCTGGAGGGAATGAGCAGTTCTTC.

This clonotype showed up just a few times. A much larger clone differs by one base, so this may be a read error. This chain links TRBV9 with TRBJ2-3; D possibly corresponds to TRBD1 (5 bases). In germline, CDR1 is SGDLS, CDR2 YYNGEE. Trimming left V 4 bases short and J 3 bases short, with 6 bases between. The CDR3 runs 12 residues. CDR3 sequence reads: CASSQGTDTQYF. The CDR3 nucleotides are TGTGCCAGCAGCCAGGGAACAGATACGCAGTATTTT.

This clonotype appeared a few times. The chain combines TRBV12-3 or TRBV12-4 with TRBJ2-2; 14 bases fit TRBD2. V lost 6 bases and J lost 7; bases outside the gene matches: 7. This CDR3 is 16 amino acids long. The CDR3 reads CASSGTSGSIVGELFF. CDR3 nucleotide sequence: TGTGCCAGCAGCGGGACTAGCGGGAGTATCGTCGGGGAGCTGTTTTTT.

The chain combines TRBV12-3 or TRBV12-4 with TRBJ1-2, with D possibly matching TRBD1 (6 bases). With 7 bases removed from V and 7 bases from J, the gap between germline ends came to 22 bases. The CDR3 covers 15 residues. The CDR3: CASTDSRGGRRGYTF. In nucleotides, the CDR3 is TGTGCCAGCACCGATTCCCGGGGGGGCCGGCGTGGCTACACCTTC.

Points on this clonotype: Mismatch with germline at one junction end may stem from a read error. The rearrangement uses TRBV11-2 and TRBJ2-1, with 7 nucleotides matching TRBD2. The CDR3 has 17 residues. Per germline, CDR1 SGHAT and CDR2 FQNNGV. Here the CDR3 reads CGSSLEDARGRNNEQFF. The DNA for the CDR3 is TGTGGCAGCAGCTTAGAGGACGCGCGGGGGAGAAACAATGAGCAGTTCTTC.

This clonotype came up a few times. The chain carries TRBV12-3 or TRBV12-4 and TRBJ2-5; 14 nucleotides line up with TRBD2. V was clipped by 4 bases and J by 3 bases; unmatched bases: 22. This CDR3 comprises 22 residues. The DNA of the CDR3 is TGTGCCAGCAGTTCCGCCCTAGTGGGCGGACGACTAGCGGGAGGGGTAAAAGAGACCCAGTACTTC. Amino acid sequence: CASSSALVGGRLAGGVKETQYF.

This clonotype was seen only a few times. This chain joins TRBV6-2 or TRBV6-3 and TRBJ2-1; 7 bases agree with TRBD1. Germline V gene data show CDR1 as MNHEY and CDR2 as SVGEGT. The CDR3 spans 14 residues. V shed 5 bases and J 7 bases; nucleotides not matched to a gene: 8. The CDR3 reads CASSPKGQLNEQFF. The CDR3, as DNA: TGTGCCAGCAGTCCAAAGGGACAGCTAAATGAGCAGTTCTTC.

As for this clonotype: This may stem from a read error, because a much larger clone lies one nucleotide away. This sequence joins TRBV16 and TRBJ1-5; 7 nucleotides align to TRBD1. J lost 2 bases, V lost 4 bases, and 8 bases had no gene match. Per germline, CDR1 KGHSY and CDR2 FQNENV. The CDR3 runs to 16 residues. The CDR3 here is CASSPRTGLGNQPQHF. CDR3 DNA sequence: TGTGCCAGCAGCCCCCGGACAGGTCTTGGCAATCAGCCCCAGCATTTT.

This clonotype was seen at least ten times. This chain joins TRBV7-2 and TRBJ1-5; maybe TRBD1 (5 bases). The germline V gene encodes CDR1 SGHTA and CDR2 FQGNSA. Deletions cut 1 base from V and 6 bases from J, with 13 bases between. The CDR3 is 15 residues long. The CDR3 region is CASSLVSQGGQPQHF. CDR3 in DNA: TGTGCCAGCAGCTTAGTATCTCAGGGCGGTCAGCCCCAGCATTTT.

This clonotype has a single count. The chain is built from TRBV7-3 and TRBJ2-7; no clear D gene. The germline CDR1 and CDR2 sequences are SGHTA and FQGTGA. V lost 4 bases and J 7 bases, leaving 17 bases between the germline ends. This CDR3 has 14 amino acids. The CDR3 protein is CASSSDPQAREQYF. Here the CDR3 DNA reads TGTGCCAGCAGCTCCGATCCCCAAGCACGGGAGCAGTACTTC.

The chain combines TRBV12-3 or TRBV12-4 with TRBJ2-7; D ambiguous. Deletions cut 1 base from V and 0 bases from J, with 13 bases between. This CDR3 is built from 16 residues. The CDR3 sequence: CASSLGWAASSYEQYF. Written as DNA, the CDR3 is TGTGCCAGCAGTTTAGGATGGGCGGCAAGCTCCTACGAGCAGTACTTC.

The chain recombines TRBV7-9 with TRBJ1-2; D remains ambiguous. This CDR3 spans 15 amino acids. Germline CDR1 is SEHNR and CDR2 is FQNEAQ (reference sequence). The ends were cut back, 5 bases at V and 0 bases at J, with 13 bases in the middle. CDR3 sequence: CASSPDGSPNYGYTF. CDR3 bases: TGTGCCAGCAGCCCGGACGGTAGTCCTAACTATGGCTACACCTTC.

The count of this clonotype is one. The chain carries TRBV7-8 and TRBJ2-5; 8 positions agree with TRBD1. V lost 0 bases to trimming and J lost 7 bases; unmatched junction nucleotides: 10. Looked up from germline, CDR1 is SGHVS and CDR2 is FQNEAQ. The CDR3 has 16 residues. CDR3 coding DNA: TGTGCCAGCAGCTTAGCGCGTAGTGGGACAGGTCGGACCCAGTACTTC. Residues: CASSLARSGTGRTQYF. Complete variable domain (other parts from reference TRBV7-8 and TRBJ2-5): GAGVSQSPRYKVAKRGQDVALRCDPISGHVSLFWYQQALGQGPEFLTYFQNEAQLDKSGLPSDRFFAERPEGSVSTLKIQRTQQEDSAVYLCASSLARSGTGRTQYFGPGTRLLVL.

The table lists this clonotype with many counts. The chain has TRBV9 and TRBJ2-1; 10 bases line up with TRBD1. The germline V gene encodes CDR1 SGDLS and CDR2 YYNGEE. The trim removed 4 bases at V and 7 bases at J, leaving 14 bases unmatched. CDR3 size: 17 residues. CDR3 DNA: TGTGCCAGCAGCACCCCAAAAGACAGGGGGCTTTGGAATGAGCAGTTCTTC. Translating it yields CASSTPKDRGLWNEQFF.